These 3 T cell receptor beta chains came from one sample sequenced in a study of CD8 T cells in ankylosing spondylitis. TCRdb itself ran the 5' RACE reads through MiXCR, one entry per CDR3 protein. Among approximately 350,000 distinct CDR3 sequences listed, roughly 14% were seen once. Sequenced input: blood, either unsorted or a sorted T cell fraction (not recorded which). These TCRs come from a male donor with ankylosing spondylitis or in good health (not recorded which).

This clonotype has only a few counts. The chain links TRBV5-1 to TRBJ2-3, with 7 bases identical to TRBD1. Germline CDR1 reads SGHRS; CDR2 reads YFSETQ. With V trimmed by 3 bases and J by 0 bases, 10 bases remained unmatched. This CDR3 region has 17 residues. The CDR3, as DNA: TGCGCCAGCAGCTGGGCTGACAGGGACCTTAGCACAGATACGCAGTATTTT. It yields the protein CASSWADRDLSTDTQYF.

This clonotype showed up just a few times. The CDR3 sequence is CASSPAAGNTIYF. Written as DNA, the CDR3 is TGTGCCAGCAGCCCGGCGGCTGGAAACACCATATATTTT. The gene calls are TRBV11-3 and TRBJ1-3, with D unresolved. The V end lost 5 bases, the J end lost 2 bases, and 7 bases lay between the germline ends. Looked up from germline, CDR1 is SGHNT and CDR2 is YENEEA. The CDR3 contains 13 residues.

The chain couples TRBV20-1 to TRBJ1-1; 9 bases match TRBD1. CDR1 and CDR2 (germline): DFQATT, SNEGSKA (reference sequence). The CDR3 consists of 15 residues. J was trimmed by 5 bases and V by 6 bases; bases with no gene match: 13. The CDR3 spells CSAGLQGASGTEAFF. CDR3 bases: TGCAGTGCCGGATTACAGGGGGCCTCGGGTACTGAAGCTTTCTTT.